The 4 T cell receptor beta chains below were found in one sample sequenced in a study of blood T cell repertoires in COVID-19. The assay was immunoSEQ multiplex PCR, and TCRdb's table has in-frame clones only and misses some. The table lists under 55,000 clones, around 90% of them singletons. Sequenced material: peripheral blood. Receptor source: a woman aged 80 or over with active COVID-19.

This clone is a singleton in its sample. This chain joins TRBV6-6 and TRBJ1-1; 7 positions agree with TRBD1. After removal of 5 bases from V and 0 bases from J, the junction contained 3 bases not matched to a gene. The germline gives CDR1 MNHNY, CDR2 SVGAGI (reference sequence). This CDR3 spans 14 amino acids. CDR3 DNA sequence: TGTGCCAGCAGTAGGACAGGCTTGAACACTGAAGCTTTCTTT. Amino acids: CASSRTGLNTEAFF.

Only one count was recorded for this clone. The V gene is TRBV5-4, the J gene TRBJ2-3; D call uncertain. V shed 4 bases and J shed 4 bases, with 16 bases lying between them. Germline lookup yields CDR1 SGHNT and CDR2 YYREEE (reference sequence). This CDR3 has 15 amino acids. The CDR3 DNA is TGTGCCAGCAGCAGAACGGGTGGCGTGGCAGATACGCAGTATTTT. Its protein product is CASSRTGGVADTQYF. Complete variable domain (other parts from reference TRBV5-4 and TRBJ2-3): ETGVTQSPTHLIKTRGQQVTLRCSSQSGHNTVSWYQQALGQGPQFIFQYYREEENGRGNFPPRFSGLQFPNYSSELNVNALELDDSALYLCASSRTGGVADTQYFGPGTRLTVL.

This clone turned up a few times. The CDR3: CASSTGQSTEAFF. CDR3 nucleotides: TGTGCCAGCAGCACCGGACAAAGTACCGAAGCTTTCTTT. The chain couples TRBV21-1 to TRBJ1-1; no check of the table's D call, TRBD1, against the DNA was made. TRBV21-1 is deemed a pseudogene. The CDR3 is 13 residues long.

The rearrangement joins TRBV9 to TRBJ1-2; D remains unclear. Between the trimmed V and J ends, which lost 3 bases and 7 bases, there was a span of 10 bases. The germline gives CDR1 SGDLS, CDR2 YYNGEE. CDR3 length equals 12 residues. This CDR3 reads CASSASGSGYTF. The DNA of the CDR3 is TGTGCCAGCAGCGCCTCAGGCTCTGGCTACACCTTC.